This entry concerns a single T cell receptor beta chain. This specimen comes from a study of blood T cell repertoires in COVID-19. About the research overall: COVID-19 samples collected from the United States, Italy and Spain covered acute and convalescent phases.

The CDR3 consists of 11 residues. Trimming left V 6 bases short and J 4 bases short, with 4 bases between. Germline values: CDR1 SEHNR, CDR2 FQNEAQ (reference sequence). Original analysis: Estimation of nucleated cell counts was performed using reference gene primer amplification. Sequencing used immunoSEQ multiplex PCR; TCRdb keeps in-frame clones, though not all of them. V and J calls and clone size are those listed in that table; D and trimming were worked out from the DNA. The table records approximately 47,000 clones, more than 90% of them present only once. The TCR originated in a man between 65 and 79 years old with active COVID-19. The chain employs TRBV7-9 and TRBJ2-1; D is unresolved. The sequencing input was peripheral blood. CDR3 region: CASSKYNEQFF. For the CDR3, the DNA is TGTGCCAGCAGTAAATACAATGAGCAGTTCTTC.